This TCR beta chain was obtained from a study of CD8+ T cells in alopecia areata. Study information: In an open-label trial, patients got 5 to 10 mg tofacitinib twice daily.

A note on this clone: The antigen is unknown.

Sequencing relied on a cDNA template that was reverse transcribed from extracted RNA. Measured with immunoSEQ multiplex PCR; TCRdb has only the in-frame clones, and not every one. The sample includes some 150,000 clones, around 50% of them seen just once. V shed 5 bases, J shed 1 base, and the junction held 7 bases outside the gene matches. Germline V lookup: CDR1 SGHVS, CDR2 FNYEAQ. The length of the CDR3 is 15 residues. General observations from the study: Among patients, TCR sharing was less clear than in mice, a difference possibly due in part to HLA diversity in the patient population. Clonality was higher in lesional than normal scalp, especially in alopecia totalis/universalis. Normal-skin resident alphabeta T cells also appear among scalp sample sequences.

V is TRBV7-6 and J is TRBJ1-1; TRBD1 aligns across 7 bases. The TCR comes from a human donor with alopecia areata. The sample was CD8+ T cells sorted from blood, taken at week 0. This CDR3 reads CASSPGAGGNTEAFF. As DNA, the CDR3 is TGTGCCAGCAGCCCGGGAGCAGGGGGGAACACTGAAGCTTTCTTT.